This T cell receptor beta chain emerged from a study of blood T cell repertoires in COVID-19. Study information: The samples span acute and convalescent COVID-19 from the United States, Italy and Spain. T cells, B-cell-depleted T cells, or PBMCs supplied cDNA or gDNA.

In the original processing: Amplification of reference gene primers was used by the study to estimate nucleated cell counts. Sequencing used immunoSEQ multiplex PCR; TCRdb keeps in-frame clones, though not all of them. From that table come the V and J calls and clone size; the DNA was used to work out D and trimming. Here the sample spans some 42,000 clones, roughly 80% being singletons. V shed 5 bases and J shed 6 bases, with 15 bases lying between them. The CDR3 has 14 residues. The germline V gene has CDR1 SGHTA and CDR2 FQGNSA. Sequenced: peripheral blood. This sequence joins TRBV7-2 and TRBJ2-3, with TRBD2 as a possible D gene (6 bases). The receptor was derived from a man aged 50 to 60 with active COVID-19. The chain's CDR3 is CASSLGTSADTQYF. CDR3 bases: TGTGCCAGCAGCCTCGGGACTTCCGCGGATACGCAGTATTTT.